This TCR beta chain was sequenced for a study of T cells in Graves' hyperthyroidism and ophthalmopathy. Per the germline V gene, CDR1 is SGHTA and CDR2 is FQGTGA. The CDR3 spans 12 residues. V dropped 5 bases and J dropped 5 bases, with 9 bases sitting between them. From RNA transcripts, TCR beta CDR3 regions were amplified. The study used the HTBI primer set for a first-round RT-PCR of the TCR CDR3. TCRdb re-derived calls from the multiplex PCR reads in MiXCR, one entry per CDR3 protein. Altogether 500,000 to 600,000 distinct CDR3 sequences are present, 40% to 55% being singletons, with the ten largest covering around 20%.

Input material: peripheral blood or thyroid tissue (not recorded which). The TCR originated in an adult woman with Graves' disease, either hyperthyroidism or ophthalmopathy (not recorded which). The chain employs TRBV7-3 and TRBJ2-5; perhaps D is TRBD1 or TRBD2 (6 bases each). CDR3 sequence: CASSRGAETQYF. The CDR3 DNA follows: TGTGCCAGCAGCAGGGGGGCGGAGACCCAGTACTTC.